This T cell receptor beta chain was found in a study of blood T cell repertoires in COVID-19. Study-level background: COVID-19 samples, acute and convalescent, were from the United States, Italy and Spain.

The germline V and J ends were trimmed by 6 bases and 3 bases, with 7 bases remaining between them. Germline V gene lookup returns CDR1 DFQATT and CDR2 SNEGSKA (reference sequence). The length of the CDR3 is 11 residues. As processed by the authors: Reference gene primer amplification yielded estimated nucleated cell counts. Clones were sequenced by immunoSEQ multiplex PCR, and TCRdb holds only the in-frame ones, with some missing. That table furnishes V, J and clone size, whereas the DNA furnished D and trimming. The repertoire holds about 310,000 clones, with under 90% as singletons. The material sequenced was peripheral blood. This clonotype was obtained from a woman aged 30 to 39 with COVID-19, enrolled during active disease. The gene calls are TRBV20-1 and TRBJ2-3, with D possibly TRBD2 on 6 matching bases. The CDR3 loop is CSAGRTDTQYF. CDR3 nucleotides: TGCAGTGCAGGGAGGACAGATACGCAGTATTTT.